This T cell receptor beta chain was documented in a study of regulatory T cells in long-lasting Graves disease. Study-level information: To qualify as persistent, Graves' disease required over 5 years of antithyroid drugs with positive TSH receptor antibodies.

Both iRepertoire HTBI primers and Arm-PCR of CDR3 regions were used to build the TCR beta libraries. How the authors handled the data: In the combined samples, 55 to 75 TRBV and 14 TRBJ segments were identified. TCRdb itself ran the multiplex PCR reads through MiXCR, one entry per CDR3 protein. None of the V and J calls come from the authors' own analysis; TCRdb made them. The sample shows about 420,000 distinct CDR3 sequences, less than 25% of them seen only once. As to time point: persistent/refractory GD, antithyroid drugs over 5 years with positive TRAb. TCR sequences were obtained from RNA taken from PBMCs. This CDR3 comprises 13 residues. Between the trimmed V and J ends, which lost 2 bases and 7 bases, there was a span of 11 bases. The germline CDR1 and CDR2 sequences are GTSNPN and SVGIG (reference sequence).

Here the sequenced sample was peripheral blood mononuclear cells (PBMCs), taken when the disease was refractory, from a patient treated with antithyroid drugs. The chain uses TRBV30 and TRBJ2-2; no reliable D call. This sequence was found in a female donor with Graves disease. CDR3 residues: CAWSPVVGGELFF. CDR3 DNA sequence: TGTGCCTGGAGTCCGGTCGTGGGCGGGGAGCTGTTTTTT.